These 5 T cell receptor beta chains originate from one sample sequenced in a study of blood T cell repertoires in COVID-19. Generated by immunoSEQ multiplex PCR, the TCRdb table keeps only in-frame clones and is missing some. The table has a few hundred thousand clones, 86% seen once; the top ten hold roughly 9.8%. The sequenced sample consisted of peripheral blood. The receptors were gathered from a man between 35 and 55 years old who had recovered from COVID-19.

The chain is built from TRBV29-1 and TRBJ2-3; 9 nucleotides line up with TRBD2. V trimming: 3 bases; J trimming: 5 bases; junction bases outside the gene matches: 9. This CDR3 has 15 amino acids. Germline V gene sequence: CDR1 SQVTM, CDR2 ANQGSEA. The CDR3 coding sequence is TGCAGCGTTGATAAGTCTAGCGGGATGGTAGATACGCAGTATTTT. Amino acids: CSVDKSSGMVDTQYF.

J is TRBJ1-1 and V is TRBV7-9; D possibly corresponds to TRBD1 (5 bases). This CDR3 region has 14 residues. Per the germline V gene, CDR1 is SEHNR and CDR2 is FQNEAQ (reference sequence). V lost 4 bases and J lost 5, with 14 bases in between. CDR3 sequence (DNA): TGTGCCAGCAGCTCCCGCATGGAGGGGACTGAAGCTTTCTTT. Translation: CASSSRMEGTEAFF.

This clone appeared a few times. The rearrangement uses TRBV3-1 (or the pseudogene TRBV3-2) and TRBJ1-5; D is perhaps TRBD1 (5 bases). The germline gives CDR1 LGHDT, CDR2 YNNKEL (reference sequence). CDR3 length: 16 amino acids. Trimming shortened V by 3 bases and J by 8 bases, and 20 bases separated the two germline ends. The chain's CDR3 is CASSQTGGVWGEPQHF. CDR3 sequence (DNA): TGTGCCAGCAGCCAGACTGGAGGGGTCTGGGGGGAGCCCCAGCATTTT.

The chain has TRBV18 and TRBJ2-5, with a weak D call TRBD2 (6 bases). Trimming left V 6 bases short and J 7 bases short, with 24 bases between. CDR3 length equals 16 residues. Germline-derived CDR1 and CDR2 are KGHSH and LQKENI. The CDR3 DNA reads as TGTGCCAGCTCCGAAACCAGGGTCGGCGGGAAAGGGACCCAGTACTTC. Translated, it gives CASSETRVGGKGTQYF.

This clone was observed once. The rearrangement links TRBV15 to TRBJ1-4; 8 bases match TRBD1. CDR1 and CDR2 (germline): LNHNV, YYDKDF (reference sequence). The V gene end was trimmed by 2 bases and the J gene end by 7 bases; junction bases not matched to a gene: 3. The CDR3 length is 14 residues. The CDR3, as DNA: TGTGCCACCAGCAGAAACAGGGGGGGTGAAAAACTGTTTTTT. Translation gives CATSRNRGGEKLFF.